A single sample gave rise to the 4 T cell receptor beta chains below, sequenced in a study of neurological immune-mediated disorders. TCRdb recomputed calls from the 5' RACE reads with MiXCR, one row per CDR3 protein. The sample gives 50,000 to 65,000 distinct CDR3 sequences, about 3.5% of which show up once; 1.6% is in the top ten. Sequencing was done on a sample of PBMCs. These receptors all come from a young man with multiple sclerosis.

This clonotype was seen repeatedly, ten times or more. The CDR3 reads CASSESGGYGYTF. In nucleotides, the CDR3 is TGTGCCAGCAGTGAAAGTGGGGGCTATGGCTACACCTTC. The rearrangement uses TRBV6-1 and TRBJ1-2; a possible D gene is TRBD1 (5 bases). V was trimmed by 2 bases and J by 4 bases, leaving 8 bases between them. The CDR3 covers 13 residues. Germline V gene sequence: CDR1 MNHNS, CDR2 SASEGT.

This clonotype was detected many times. The rearrangement links TRBV5-1 to TRBJ2-1; 14 nucleotides agree with TRBD2. Unmatched junction bases numbered 10, after V lost 9 bases and J lost 2 bases. The CDR3 totals 17 residues. Per the germline V gene, CDR1 is SGHRS and CDR2 is YFSETQ. The CDR3 coding sequence is TGCGCCACCACTACTGGGACTAGCGGGGGACCCTACAATGAGCAGTTCTTC. Residues: CATTTGTSGGPYNEQFF.

This clonotype appeared many times. CDR3 in amino acids: CSARGTPPMNTEAFF. CDR3 nucleotide sequence: TGCAGTGCTAGAGGGACACCGCCTATGAACACTGAAGCTTTCTTT. This sequence joins TRBV20-1 and TRBJ1-1; a weak D match, TRBD1 (5 bases). Trimming stripped 1 base from V and 0 bases from J, with 12 bases between. CDR3 length: 15 amino acids. Germline CDR1 is DFQATT and CDR2 is SNEGSKA (reference sequence).

V and J are TRBV18 and TRBJ1-2, with no clear D. The CDR3 spans 14 residues. Trimming removed 3 bases from V and 6 bases from J, with 14 bases in between. The V gene's germline CDR1 is KGHSH and CDR2 LQKENI. DNA for the CDR3: TGTGCCAGCTCACCCTACTCCCAGGAACATGGCTACACCTTC. Its protein is CASSPYSQEHGYTF. The variable domain in full, with the rest retrieved from reference TRBV18 and TRBJ1-2, is NAGVMQNPRHLVRRRGQEARLRCSPMKGHSHVYWYRQLPEEGLKFMVYLQKENIIDESGMPKERFSAEFPKEGPSILRIQQVVRGDSAAYFCASSPYSQEHGYTFGSGTRLTVV.